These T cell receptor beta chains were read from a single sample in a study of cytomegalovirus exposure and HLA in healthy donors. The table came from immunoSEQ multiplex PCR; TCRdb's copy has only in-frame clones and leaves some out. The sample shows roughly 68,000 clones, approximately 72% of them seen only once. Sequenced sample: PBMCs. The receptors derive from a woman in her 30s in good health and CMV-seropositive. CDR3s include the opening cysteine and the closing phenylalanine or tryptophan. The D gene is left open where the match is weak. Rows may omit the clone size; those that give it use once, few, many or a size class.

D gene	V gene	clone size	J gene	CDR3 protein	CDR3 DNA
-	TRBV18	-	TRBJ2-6	CASSGTRGANVLTF	TGTGCCAGCTCAGGGACAAGGGGGGCCAACGTCCTGACTTTC
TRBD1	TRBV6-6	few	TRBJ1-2	CASNQGDYGYTF	TGTGCCAGCAACCAGGGGGACTATGGCTACACCTTC
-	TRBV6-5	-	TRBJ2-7	CASRPSGLSYEQYF	TGTGCCAGCAGACCCTCGGGACTGAGTTACGAGCAGTACTTC
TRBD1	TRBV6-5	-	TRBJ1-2	CASSLGTGPIDGYTF	TGTGCCAGCAGCCTCGGGACAGGTCCTATCGATGGCTACACCTTC
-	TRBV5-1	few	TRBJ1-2	CASSLDMNYGYTF	TGCGCCAGCAGCTTGGATATGAACTATGGCTACACCTTC
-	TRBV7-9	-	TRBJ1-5	CASSLERGGAIDQPQHF	TGTGCCAGCAGCCTAGAAAGGGGGGGGGCTATAGATCAGCCCCAGCATTTT
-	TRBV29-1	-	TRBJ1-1	CSVQMGGVNTEAFF	TGCAGCGTTCAAATGGGGGGAGTGAACACTGAAGCTTTCTTT
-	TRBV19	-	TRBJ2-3	CASSMSSTDTQYF	TGTGCCAGTAGTATGAGTAGCACAGATACGCAGTATTTT
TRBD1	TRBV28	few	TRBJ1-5	CASRGTGNQPQHF	TGTGCCAGCAGGGGGACAGGGAATCAGCCCCAGCATTTT
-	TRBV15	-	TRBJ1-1	CATSPRPWGRAEAFF	TGTGCCACCAGCCCTAGACCGTGGGGGCGCGCTGAAGCTTTCTTT
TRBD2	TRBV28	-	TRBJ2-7	CAIERSGSSSYEQYF	TGTGCCATCGAACGTAGCGGGAGTAGCTCCTACGAGCAGTACTTC
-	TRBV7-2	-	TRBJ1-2	CASSLAPDRNYGYTF	TGTGCCAGCAGCTTAGCCCCCGACAGAAACTATGGCTACACATTC
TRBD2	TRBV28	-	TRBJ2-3	CASSSLLAGGEDTQYF	TGTGCCAGCAGCTCACTCCTAGCGGGAGGGGAGGATACGCAGTATTTT
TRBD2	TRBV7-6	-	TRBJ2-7	CASSLEAGGYEQYF	TGTGCCAGCAGCTTAGAAGCGGGAGGATACGAGCAGTACTTC
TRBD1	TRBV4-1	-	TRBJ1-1	CASSPITNRGKGAFF	TGCGCCAGCAGCCCAATTACGAACAGGGGGAAGGGAGCTTTCTTT
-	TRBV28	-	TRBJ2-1	CASSPGGLLGEQFF	TGTGCCAGCAGCCCCGGGGGGCTATTGGGAGAGCAGTTCTTC
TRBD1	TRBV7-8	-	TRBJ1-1	CASRRDRESTEAFF	TGTGCCAGCAGACGGGACAGGGAGTCGACTGAAGCTTTCTTT
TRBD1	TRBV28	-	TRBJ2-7	CASRGTGGISYEQYF	TGTGCCAGCAGAGGTACAGGGGGCATCTCCTACGAGCAGTACTTC
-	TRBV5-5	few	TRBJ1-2	CASSLGLGRCIF	TGTGCCAGCAGCTTAGGACTCGGGAGGTGTATCTTC
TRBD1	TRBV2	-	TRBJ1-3	CASRTGQVFGNTIYF	TGTGCCAGCAGAACGGGACAGGTTTTTGGAAACACCATATATTTT
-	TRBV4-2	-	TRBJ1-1	CASSQLSLNTEAFF	TGTGCCAGCAGCCAATTGAGCCTGAACACTGAAGCTTTCTTT
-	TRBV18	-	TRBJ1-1	CASSPTLEMNTEAFF	TGTGCCAGCTCACCAACCCTGGAGATGAACACTGAAGCTTTCTTT
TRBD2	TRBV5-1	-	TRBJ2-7	CASSPGLAGEVGEQYF	TGCGCCAGCAGCCCGGGACTAGCGGGAGAGGTTGGCGAGCAGTACTTC
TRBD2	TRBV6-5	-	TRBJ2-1	CASRQTSGRYNEQFF	TGTGCCAGCAGGCAGACTAGCGGGCGTTACAATGAGCAGTTCTTC
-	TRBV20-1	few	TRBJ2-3	CSARGAMGQYF	TGCAGTGCTAGAGGGGCGATGGGGCAGTATTTT
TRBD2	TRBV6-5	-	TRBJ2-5	CASSYSGEGGETQYF	TGTGCCAGCAGTTACTCGGGGGAGGGAGGCGAGACCCAGTACTTC
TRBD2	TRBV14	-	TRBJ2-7	CASSQAGGTSGRKF	TGTGCCAGCAGCCAAGCAGGGGGGACTAGCGGTAGAAAGTTC
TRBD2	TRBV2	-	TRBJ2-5	CASKGGRSETQYF	TGTGCCAGCAAGGGCGGGAGGTCGGAGACCCAGTACTTC
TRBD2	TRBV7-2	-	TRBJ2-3	CASSKGAGDSTDTQYF	TGTGCCAGCAGCAAAGGAGCGGGAGATAGCACAGATACGCAGTATTTT
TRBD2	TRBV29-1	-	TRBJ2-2	CSVESGGGELFF	TGCAGCGTTGAGTCGGGGGGCGGGGAGCTGTTTTTT
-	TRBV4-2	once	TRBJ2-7	CASSQGEGVSYEQYF	TGTGCCAGCAGCCAAGGCGAGGGGGTCTCCTACGAGCAGTACTTC
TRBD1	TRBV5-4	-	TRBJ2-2	CASSLGDRLAGELFF	TGTGCCAGCAGCTTGGGGGACAGGTTGGCCGGGGAGCTGTTTTTT
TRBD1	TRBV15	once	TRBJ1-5	CATSRGGQNQPQHF	TGTGCCACCAGCAGAGGGGGACAGAATCAGCCCCAGCATTTT
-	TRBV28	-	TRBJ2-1	CASSPDRGARYNEQFF	TGTGCCAGCAGTCCAGATCGGGGGGCGCGTTACAATGAGCAGTTCTTC
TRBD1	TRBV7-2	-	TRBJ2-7	CASSRDRTNEQYF	TGTGCCAGCAGTAGGGACAGGACTAACGAGCAGTACTTC
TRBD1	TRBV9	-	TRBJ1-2	CASSSAGTGYGYTF	TGTGCCAGCAGCTCCGCGGGGACAGGGTATGGCTACACCTTC
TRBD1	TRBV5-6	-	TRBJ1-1	CASSFTGGVGTEAFF	TGTGCCAGCAGCTTCACAGGGGGCGTCGGCACTGAAGCTTTCTTT
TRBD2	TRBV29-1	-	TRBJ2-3	CSVEGLAGADTQYF	TGCAGCGTGGAAGGACTAGCGGGAGCAGATACGCAGTATTTT
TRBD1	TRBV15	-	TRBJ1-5	CATSRGTGVGQPQHF	TGTGCCACCAGCAGAGGGACAGGGGTAGGTCAGCCCCAGCATTTT
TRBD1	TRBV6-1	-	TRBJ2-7	CASDRDRAYEQYF	TGTGCCAGCGACCGGGACAGAGCCTACGAGCAGTACTTC
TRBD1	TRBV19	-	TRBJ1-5	CASSITGGSNQPQHF	TGTGCCAGTAGTATTACAGGGGGTAGCAATCAGCCCCAGCATTTT
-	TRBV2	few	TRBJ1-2	CASSSLGGGYTF	TGTGCCAGCAGTTCCCTTGGGGGGGGCTACACCTTC
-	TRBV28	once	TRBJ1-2	CASRVNSLTRGYTF	TGTGCCAGCAGGGTGAACAGCCTTACTAGGGGCTACACCTTC
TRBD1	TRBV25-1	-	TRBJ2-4	CASSPRDSGAKNIQYF	TGTGCCAGCAGCCCACGGGACAGCGGAGCCAAAAACATTCAGTACTTC
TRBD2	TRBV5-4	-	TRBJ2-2	CASSPAVQREMPGELFF	TGTGCCAGCAGCCCGGCAGTCCAGCGGGAGATGCCCGGGGAGCTGTTTTTT
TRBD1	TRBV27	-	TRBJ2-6	CASSLRSAGQATSSGANVLTF	TGTGCCAGCAGTTTGCGTTCGGCGGGACAGGCCACATCCTCTGGGGCCAACGTCCTGACTTTC
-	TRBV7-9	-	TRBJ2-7	CSSSFGENEQYF	TGTTCCAGCAGCTTCGGGGAAAACGAGCAGTACTTC
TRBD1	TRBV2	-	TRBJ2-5	CASSGDRRTWETQYF	TGTGCCAGCAGCGGGGACAGGAGGACTTGGGAGACCCAGTACTTC
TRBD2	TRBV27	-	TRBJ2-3	CASSESGLAGGPGTDTQYF	TGTGCCAGCAGTGAGTCGGGACTAGCGGGAGGGCCGGGCACAGATACGCAGTATTTT
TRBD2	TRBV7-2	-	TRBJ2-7	CASSLEGTSGRAEQYF	TGTGCCAGCAGCTTAGAGGGGACTAGCGGGAGGGCAGAGCAGTACTTC
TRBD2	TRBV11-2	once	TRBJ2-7	CASSLEGASGRGEQYF	TGTGCCAGCAGCTTAGAAGGAGCAAGCGGGAGGGGCGAGCAGTACTTC
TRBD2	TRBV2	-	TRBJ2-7	CASSSPGLAGEQYF	TGTGCCAGCAGTTCTCCGGGACTAGCTGGCGAGCAGTACTTC
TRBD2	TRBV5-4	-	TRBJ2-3	CASSEDGRGADTQYF	TGTGCCAGCAGCGAAGACGGGAGGGGCGCAGATACGCAGTATTTT
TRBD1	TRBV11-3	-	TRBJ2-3	CASSLGQEGSTDTQYF	TGTGCCAGCAGCTTGGGACAGGAGGGAAGCACAGATACGCAGTATTTT
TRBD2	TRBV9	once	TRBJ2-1	CASSSRLAGEYNEQFF	TGTGCCAGCAGCTCCCGACTAGCGGGAGAGTACAATGAGCAGTTCTTC